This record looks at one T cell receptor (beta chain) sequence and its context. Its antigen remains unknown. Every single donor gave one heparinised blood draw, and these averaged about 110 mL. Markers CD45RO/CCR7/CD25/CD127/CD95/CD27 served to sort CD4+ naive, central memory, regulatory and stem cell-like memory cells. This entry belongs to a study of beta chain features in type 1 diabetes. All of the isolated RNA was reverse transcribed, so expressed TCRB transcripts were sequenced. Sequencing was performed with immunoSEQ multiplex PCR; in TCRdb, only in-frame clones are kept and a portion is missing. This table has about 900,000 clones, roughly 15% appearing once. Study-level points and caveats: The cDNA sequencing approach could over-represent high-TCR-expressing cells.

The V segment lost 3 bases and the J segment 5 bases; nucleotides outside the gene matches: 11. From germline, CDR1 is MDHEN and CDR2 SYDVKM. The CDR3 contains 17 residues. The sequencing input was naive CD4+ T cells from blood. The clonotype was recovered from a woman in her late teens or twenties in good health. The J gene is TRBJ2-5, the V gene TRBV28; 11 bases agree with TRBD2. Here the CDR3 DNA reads TGTGCCAGCAGTTTGGTTCGTAGCGGGAGGGCTGGCGAGACCCAGTACTTC. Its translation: CASSLVRSGRAGETQYF.